This T cell receptor beta chain was observed in a study of Ad26.COV2.S vaccination and SARS-CoV-2 variants. V lost 1 base and J lost 0, with 10 bases in between. Germline CDR1 reads LGHNA; CDR2 reads YNFKEQ. The CDR3 runs 16 residues. As for treatment: approximately 18 received Ad26.COV2.S at low or high dose, single or two shots; about 5 received placebo; per-sample allocation not given. Samples were taken on day 63 after the first vaccine or placebo injection. Some clones are missing from TCRdb's copy, which holds only in-frame ones; the method was immunoSEQ multiplex PCR. The repertoire holds fewer than 500,000 clones, with roughly nine tenths as singletons.

This chain joins TRBV4-2 and TRBJ1-3, with a weak D call TRBD1 (5 bases). The source was peripheral blood, collected in a trial of Ad26.COV2.S vaccine versus placebo. The TCR originated in a person aged 18-65 years who received the Ad26.COV2.S COVID-19 vaccine or a placebo. The DNA of the CDR3 is TGTGCCAGCAGCCAAGCCGGGGGAAGCTCTGGAAACACCATATATTTT. Translated: CASSQAGGSSGNTIYF.